Included here is one TCR beta chain sequence, with context. The data originate from a study of blood T cell repertoires in COVID-19. Study in general: The samples span acute and convalescent COVID-19 from the United States, Italy and Spain. The cDNA or gDNA used as material had been derived from T cells, B-cell-depleted T cells, or PBMCs.

V lost 1 base, J lost 7 bases, and 17 bases lay in between. Germline-derived CDR1 and CDR2 are MGHDK and SYGVNS. The CDR3 is 16 residues long. In the original analysis: Researchers report that nucleated cell counts were estimated from reference gene primer amplification. TCRdb's copy holds only in-frame clones and misses some; the assay was immunoSEQ multiplex PCR. V and J calls plus clone size are reproduced from that table; the DNA served to infer D and trimming. The table shows over 100,000 clones, with about 86% occurring only once. The genes are TRBV25-1 and TRBJ2-1; tentatively, D is TRBD2 (6 bases). Sequencing was done on a sample of peripheral blood. This TCR derives from a woman in her sixties with active or convalescent COVID-19. CDR3 sequence reads: CASSELDQTGGNEQFF. CDR3 nucleotide sequence: TGTGCCAGCAGTGAATTAGATCAGACTGGAGGGAATGAGCAGTTCTTC.